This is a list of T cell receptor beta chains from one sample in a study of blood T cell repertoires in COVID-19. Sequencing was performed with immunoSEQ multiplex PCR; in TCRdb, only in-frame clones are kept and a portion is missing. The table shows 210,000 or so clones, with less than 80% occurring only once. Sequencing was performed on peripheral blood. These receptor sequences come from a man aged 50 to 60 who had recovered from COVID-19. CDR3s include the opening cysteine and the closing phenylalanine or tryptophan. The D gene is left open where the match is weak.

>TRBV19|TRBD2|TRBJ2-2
CASSISSSGRHGELFF
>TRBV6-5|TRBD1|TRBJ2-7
CASSYSGTERSYF
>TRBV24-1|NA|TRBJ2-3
CATSSSGFKNTDTQYF
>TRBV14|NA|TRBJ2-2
CASSQRTPLTGELFF
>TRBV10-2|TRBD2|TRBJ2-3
CASTYSGGGYTQYF
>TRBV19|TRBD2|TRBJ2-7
CASTPRSGGIYEQYF
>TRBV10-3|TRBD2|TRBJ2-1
CAIRSSGSSYNEQFF
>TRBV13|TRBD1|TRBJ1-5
CASSLRTGMSNQPQHF
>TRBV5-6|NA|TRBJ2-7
CASSLSGISYEQYF
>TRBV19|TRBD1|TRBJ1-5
CASRNGDFGTGGLQPQHF
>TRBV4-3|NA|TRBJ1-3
CASSQDAGPYSGNTIYF
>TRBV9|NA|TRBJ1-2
CASSVAPGGGYTF
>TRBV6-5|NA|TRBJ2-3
CASKREFADTQYF
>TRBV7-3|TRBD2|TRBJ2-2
CASSFGTSGFTGELFF
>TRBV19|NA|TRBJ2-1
CASSISGQDSYNEQFF
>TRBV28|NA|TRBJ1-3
CASSLASWGRGNTIYF
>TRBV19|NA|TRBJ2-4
CASSTRGLAAKNIQYF
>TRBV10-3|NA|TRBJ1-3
CAISESQVYTIYF
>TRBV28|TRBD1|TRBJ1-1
CASTYRGRDTEAFF
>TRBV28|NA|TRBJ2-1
CASRLGGEQFF
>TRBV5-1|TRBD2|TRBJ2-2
CASSLWAGAVELFF
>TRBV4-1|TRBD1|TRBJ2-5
CASSQGDRDQETQYF
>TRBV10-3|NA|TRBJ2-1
CAISDPGEQFF
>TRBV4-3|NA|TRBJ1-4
CASSQDGRGNEKLFF